The 12 T cell receptor beta chains reported below all come from one sample, sequenced in a study of blood T cell repertoires in COVID-19. Clones were sequenced by immunoSEQ multiplex PCR, and TCRdb holds only the in-frame ones, with some missing. Altogether about half a million clones are present, 88% being singletons, with the ten largest covering approximately 8.3%. The sample was PBMCs or T cells enriched from blood (not recorded which). Receptors were obtained from a woman aged 60 to 75 who had recovered from COVID-19.

This chain links TRBV2 with TRBJ1-2; D call uncertain. CDR1 and CDR2 from the germline V gene are SNHLY and FYNNEI. The CDR3 spans 15 residues. V dropped 5 bases and J dropped 0 bases, with 13 bases sitting between them. Written as DNA, the CDR3 is TGTGCCAGCAGTTATGACCCCACTACTAACTATGGCTACACCTTC. It translates to CASSYDPTTNYGYTF.

The genes are TRBV2 and TRBJ1-5, with D tentatively TRBD1 (5 bases). In germline, CDR1 is SNHLY, CDR2 FYNNEI. The CDR3 is 14 residues long. Deletions cut 5 bases from V and 2 bases from J, with 10 bases between. The CDR3 DNA is TGTGCCAGCAGTTTCCAGGGCGGCAATCAGCCCCAGCATTTT. It translates to CASSFQGGNQPQHF.

The chain employs TRBV5-1 and TRBJ2-1, with D perhaps TRBD2 (7 bases). The CDR3 sequence is 14 residues long. V lost 2 bases and J lost 7, with 13 bases in between. The germline V gene encodes CDR1 SGHRS and CDR2 YFSETQ. Here the CDR3 DNA reads TGCGCCAGCAGCTTAGTGGGGGGGCGGAATGAGCAGTTCTTC. Translated: CASSLVGGRNEQFF.

This chain links TRBV29-1 with TRBJ2-7; TRBD1 matches at 8 bases. The CDR3 has 12 amino acids. V dropped 7 bases and J dropped 1; count of bases not matched to a gene: 3. Germline values: CDR1 SQVTM, CDR2 ANQGSEA. The CDR3, as DNA: TGCAGCGCGACAGGGGAATCCTACGAGCAGTACTTC. As protein: CSATGESYEQYF.

The V gene is TRBV5-1, the J gene TRBJ1-4; tentative D call: TRBD1 (5 bases). From germline, CDR1 is SGHRS and CDR2 YFSETQ. This CDR3 comprises 15 residues. Trimming removed 2 bases at V and 8 bases at J, with 16 bases between. The DNA of the CDR3 is TGCGCCAGCAGCTTAGCGGGGGGAGGAAGCGAAAAACTGTTTTTT. It is translated as CASSLAGGGSEKLFF.

The genes are TRBV5-1 and TRBJ2-5; 9 positions agree with TRBD1. Trimming at V came to 2 bases and at J to 4 bases, leaving 9 bases not matched to a gene. The CDR3 is 16 residues long. Germline CDR1 is SGHRS and CDR2 is YFSETQ. CDR3 amino acids: CASSLSPGTGRETQYF. For the CDR3, the DNA is TGCGCCAGCAGCTTATCGCCCGGGACAGGGAGAGAGACCCAGTACTTC.

The chain carries TRBV5-4 and TRBJ1-2, with 12 bases lining up with TRBD1. V lost 0 bases, J lost 9 bases, and 9 bases stayed unmatched. CDR1 SGHNT and CDR2 YYREEE come from the germline V gene (reference sequence). The CDR3 covers 16 residues. CDR3 sequence (DNA): TGTGCCAGCAGCTTGGCCGGGGGACAGGGGGCGTATAGCTACACCTTC. It translates to CASSLAGGQGAYSYTF.

The chain uses TRBV10-3 and TRBJ2-2; TRBD1 matches 9 bases. V lost 4 bases to trimming and J lost 2 bases; unmatched junction nucleotides: 5. CDR1 and CDR2 (germline): ENHRY, SYGVKD. The CDR3 length is 16 residues. CDR3 sequence reads: CAISVLGQGNTGELFF. DNA of the CDR3: TGTGCCATCAGTGTTTTGGGACAGGGTAACACCGGGGAGCTGTTTTTT.

The chain is built from TRBV19 and TRBJ2-3; 12 nucleotides align to TRBD1. CDR1 and CDR2 from the germline V gene are LNHDA and SQIVND (reference sequence). V gave up 4 bases and J gave up 5 bases; unmatched junction bases: 4. The CDR3 sequence is 15 residues long. For the CDR3, the DNA is TGTGCCAGTAGTACCGGGACAGGGGGCCGAGATACGCAGTATTTT. This sequence encodes CASSTGTGGRDTQYF. The entire variable domain, with the rest obtained from reference TRBV19 and TRBJ2-3, is as follows: DGGITQSPKYLFRKEGQNVTLSCEQNLNHDAMYWYRQDPGQGLRLIYYSQIVNDFQKGDIAEGYSVSREKKESFPLTVTSAQKNPTAFYLCASSTGTGGRDTQYFGPGTRLTVL.

The V gene is TRBV5-5, the J gene TRBJ1-1; possibly TRBD1 for D (6 bases). CDR1 and CDR2 from the germline V gene are SGHKS and YYEKEE (reference sequence). Trimming took off 4 bases at V and 7 bases at J, with 20 bases between the two ends. The CDR3 consists of 15 residues. CDR3 in DNA: TGTGCCAGCAGCCAAAAAAGGGCGGGGGGCAGTGAAGCTTTCTTT. It codes for CASSQKRAGGSEAFF.

The CDR3 region is CASRPKGTLNTGELFF. The CDR3 DNA reads TGTGCCAGCCGCCCCAAGGGGACACTTAACACCGGGGAGCTGTTTTTT. This rearrangement joins TRBV11-3 to TRBJ2-2; possible D gene TRBD1, 6 bases. The germline gives CDR1 SGHNT, CDR2 YENEEA. CDR3 length equals 16 residues. V was cut by 8 bases and J by 2 bases, with 18 bases left in between.

The chain recombines TRBV3-1 (or the pseudogene TRBV3-2) with TRBJ1-6; D remains ambiguous. Germline CDR1 LGHDT, CDR2 YNNKEL (reference sequence). The CDR3 extends over 12 amino acids. V was cut by 7 bases and J by 9 bases, with 10 bases left in between. In DNA form, the CDR3 reads TGTGCCAGCAATTTCCCGGGTTCACCCCTCCACTTT. Residues: CASNFPGSPLHF.